The 24 T cell receptor beta chains below were found in one sample sequenced in a study of CD8+CD57+ T cells in acquired aplastic anemia. The sequenced patients had an expansion of CD8+CD57+ cells seen by flow cytometry. Genomic DNA acted as the template from which TCR beta VDJ combination and CDR3 sequence profiling were carried out. A single record per CDR3 protein comes from TCRdb applying MiXCR to the reads. The repertoire includes 150,000 or so distinct CDR3 sequences, around half of them detected once, and 0.85% to 1.3% sits in the top ten. The sequenced sample consisted of sorted CD4+, CD8+, or CD8+CD57+ T cells (not recorded which) from PBMCs. The receptors shown here come from a human donor with aplastic anemia.

This clonotype was seen ten or more times. The chain's CDR3 is CASRRGSNTGELFF. The CDR3 DNA follows: TGTGCCAGTAGGAGAGGATCGAACACCGGGGAGCTGTTTTTT. The chain links TRBV19 to TRBJ2-2, with unresolved D. The CDR3 runs 14 residues. Germline V gene sequence: CDR1 LNHDA, CDR2 SQIVND (reference sequence). Trimming left V 6 bases short and J 0 bases short, with 8 bases between.

This clonotype appeared many times. The chain uses TRBV29-1 and TRBJ2-7; D ambiguous. Germline loops: CDR1 SQVTM, CDR2 ANQGSEA. The CDR3 extends over 14 amino acids. V was clipped by 3 bases and J by 0 bases, with 12 bases between them. The CDR3 protein is CSVELAGFSYEQYF. The CDR3 DNA reads TGCAGCGTTGAGTTAGCAGGATTCTCCTACGAGCAGTACTTC.

A note on this clonotype: The junction does not match germline at one end; this may be a read error. The chain recombines TRBV19 with TRBJ2-3, with D possibly matching TRBD1 (6 bases). The CDR3 runs to 16 residues. CDR1 LNHDA and CDR2 SQIVND come from the germline V gene (reference sequence). CDR3 sequence (DNA): TGTGCCAGTAGTATCCTATCCGGGACACTCACAGATACGCGGTATTTT. It codes for CASSILSGTLTDTRYF.

The gene calls are TRBV15 and TRBJ2-3; 12 nucleotides align to TRBD2. Germline trimming cut 5 bases from V and 1 base from J; bases unmatched to any gene: 4. This CDR3 is built from 16 residues. Germline CDR1 LNHNV, CDR2 YYDKDF (reference sequence). The DNA of the CDR3 is TGTGCCACCAGCCCACGACTAGCGGGGGGCACAGATACGCAGTATTTT. Amino acids: CATSPRLAGGTDTQYF.

This clonotype appeared many times. The V gene is TRBV20-1, the J gene TRBJ1-2, with D uncertain. From germline, CDR1 is DFQATT and CDR2 SNEGSKA (reference sequence). The CDR3 contains 12 residues. Trimming stripped 5 bases from V and 2 bases from J, with 9 bases between. DNA of the CDR3: TGCAGTGCTCCGGACTTGAACTATGGCTACACCTTC. This gives the protein CSAPDLNYGYTF.

This chain joins TRBV5-1 and TRBJ1-2; D not resolved. The V gene lost 2 bases and the J gene lost 2 bases, with 10 bases spanning the gap. Germline V gene lookup returns CDR1 SGHRS and CDR2 YFSETQ. The CDR3 length is 14 residues. The CDR3 reads CASSFLTANYGYTF. In DNA, the CDR3 is TGCGCCAGCAGCTTTCTGACCGCAAACTATGGCTACACCTTC.

V gene TRBV7-9 combines with J gene TRBJ1-2; TRBD1 matches 9 bases. The CDR3 covers 14 residues. V was pared by 4 bases and J by 8 bases, with 8 bases of the junction left unmatched. Germline values: CDR1 SEHNR, CDR2 FQNEAQ (reference sequence). The CDR3 here is CASSSQQGAGGYTF. CDR3 sequence (DNA): TGTGCCAGCAGCTCCCAACAGGGGGCAGGAGGCTACACCTTC.

The V gene is TRBV2, the J gene TRBJ2-6, with 8 bases fitting TRBD1. This CDR3 has 14 residues. CDR1 and CDR2 (germline): SNHLY, FYNNEI. V was clipped by 8 bases and J by 2 bases; unmatched bases: 2. CDR3 in amino acids: CASQDRAGANVLTF. As DNA, the CDR3 is TGTGCCAGCCAGGACAGGGCTGGGGCCAACGTCCTGACTTTC.

This sequence joins TRBV19 and TRBJ1-5, with TRBD1 matching 7 bases. The junction had 7 bases not matched to a gene; V was cut back by 10 bases and J by 1 base. Germline V gene sequence: CDR1 LNHDA, CDR2 SQIVND (reference sequence). CDR3 length: 14 residues. The CDR3 DNA sequence: TGTGCCACCGCCAGGGGGGGAAGCAATCAGCCCCAGCATTTT. This codes for CATARGGSNQPQHF.

V usage is TRBV29-1 and J usage is TRBJ1-2; TRBD1 might be the D (5 bases). The CDR3 is 12 amino acids. The germline gives CDR1 SQVTM, CDR2 ANQGSEA. The germline V and J ends were trimmed by 7 bases and 7 bases, with 16 bases remaining between them. The CDR3 DNA reads TGCAGCGGTGGAGGGGTTATGGGTGGCTACACCTTC. Encoded protein: CSGGGVMGGYTF.

The chain is built from TRBV6-2 or TRBV6-3 and TRBJ2-2; either TRBD1 or TRBD2 may supply D (5 bases each). CDR1 is MNHEY, CDR2 SVGEGT, per germline. The CDR3 is 14 residues long. Trimming stripped 8 bases from V and 0 bases from J, with 10 bases between. The CDR3 loop is CASRGETNTGELFF. CDR3 in DNA: TGTGCCAGCCGAGGGGAAACGAACACCGGGGAGCTGTTTTTT.

This clonotype has only a few counts. The chain links TRBV29-1 to TRBJ1-2; possible D gene TRBD1, 6 bases. There are 12 residues in the CDR3. In germline, CDR1 is SQVTM, CDR2 ANQGSEA. Trimming took off 4 bases at V and 4 bases at J, with 10 bases between the two ends. CDR3 nucleotides: TGCAGCGTTGTGGGAGGGGGCTATGGCTACACCTTC. Protein sequence: CSVVGGGYGYTF. Together with reference TRBV29-1 and TRBJ1-2, the CDR3 gives the full variable domain: SAVISQKPSRDICQRGTSLTIQCQVDSQVTMMFWYRQQPGQSLTLIATANQGSEATYESGFVIDKFPISRPNLTFSTLTVSNMSPEDSSIYLCSVVGGGYGYTFGSGTRLTVV.

Many counts were recorded for this clonotype. This chain links TRBV12-3 or TRBV12-4 with TRBJ1-3; D unclear. There are 13 residues in the CDR3. The V end lost 2 bases, the J end lost 2 bases, and 4 bases lay between the germline ends. CDR3 sequence reads: CASSLITGNTIYF. In nucleotides, the CDR3 is TGTGCCAGCAGTTTAATTACTGGAAACACCATATATTTT.

This clonotype was detected many times. J is TRBJ2-2 and V is TRBV20-1, with 10 nucleotides matching TRBD2. CDR3 length: 19 residues. Per the germline V gene, CDR1 is DFQATT and CDR2 is SNEGSKA (reference sequence). V was pared by 2 bases and J by 5 bases, with 17 bases of the junction left unmatched. As DNA, the CDR3 is TGCAGTGCTAGATCACTCTCTGGGCTAGCGGGGGCTTGGACCGGGGAGCTGTTTTTT. Protein: CSARSLSGLAGAWTGELFF.

Turning to this clonotype: A much larger clone lies a single base off, so this may be a read error. The CDR3 region is CASSLRRGMNTEAFF. The CDR3, as DNA: TGTGCCAGCAGTCTCCGGAGGGGGATGAACACTGAAGCTTTCTTT. This chain connects TRBV3-1 to TRBJ1-1, with TRBD1 as a possible D gene (6 bases). This CDR3 is 15 amino acids long. Germline V gene data show CDR1 as LGHDT and CDR2 as YNNKEL (reference sequence). V was clipped by 6 bases and J by 0 bases, with 14 bases between them.

V and J are TRBV20-1 and TRBJ1-2; TRBD1 might be the D (5 bases). The germline V and J ends were trimmed by 3 bases and 4 bases, with 9 bases remaining between them. The germline CDR1 and CDR2 sequences are DFQATT and SNEGSKA (reference sequence). This CDR3 contains 12 residues. CDR3 protein: CSARGGGYGYTF. In DNA form, the CDR3 reads TGCAGTGCTAGGGGGGGTGGCTATGGCTACACCTTC.

The table lists this clonotype with many counts. The V gene is TRBV10-2, the J gene TRBJ1-4; D is unresolved. CDR1 and CDR2 (germline): WSHSY, SAAADI. V was trimmed by 8 bases and J by 8 bases, leaving 12 bases between them. CDR3 length: 12 residues. The CDR3, as DNA: TGCGCCAGCGGGAGTAACGCCGAAAAACTGTTTTTT. This gives the protein CASGSNAEKLFF.

This clonotype was observed at least ten times. As DNA, the CDR3 is TGTGCCAGCAGCTTAAGGAGACTAGCGGGGGGACCCAATGAGCAGTTCTTC. This gives the protein CASSLRRLAGGPNEQFF. The chain employs TRBV7-3 and TRBJ2-1; 13 nucleotides line up with TRBD2. V was clipped by 1 base and J by 6 bases; unmatched bases: 6. This CDR3 comprises 17 residues. Germline CDR1 SGHTA, CDR2 FQGTGA.

As to this clonotype: Given a much more abundant clone one base away, this may be a read error. V gene TRBV5-6 combines with J gene TRBJ1-6; D may be TRBD1 (5 bases). The V gene lost 3 bases and the J gene lost 13 bases, with 20 bases spanning the gap. Germline assignment: CDR1 SGHDT and CDR2 YYEEEE. The CDR3 runs 15 residues. The CDR3 spells CASSWDSREGSPLHF. Here the CDR3 DNA reads TGTGCCAGCAGCTGGGACTCTAGGGAGGGCTCTCCCCTCCACTTT.

In this sample, this clonotype turned up a few times. The V call is TRBV28, the J call TRBJ2-1; D possibly corresponds to TRBD1 (7 bases). Germline V gives CDR1 MDHEN, CDR2 SYDVKM. The CDR3 is made up of 14 amino acids. V was clipped by 5 bases and J by 4 bases, with 12 bases between them. The CDR3 here is CASSPGGRYNEQFF. In nucleotides, the CDR3 is TGTGCCAGCAGTCCAGGGGGGAGGTACAATGAGCAGTTCTTC.

This clonotype has a count of ten or more. This chain connects TRBV4-2 to TRBJ1-6; 7 nucleotides agree with TRBD1. This CDR3 spans 17 amino acids. CDR1 LGHNA and CDR2 YNFKEQ come from the germline V gene. The junction had 12 bases not matched to a gene; V was cut back by 0 bases and J by 10 bases. CDR3 in DNA: TGTGCCAGCAGCCAAGACGCACAGGGGTCGCCTGACTCACCCCTCCACTTT. Translation: CASSQDAQGSPDSPLHF.

This clonotype came up many times. This chain connects TRBV20-1 to TRBJ2-1; 7 nucleotides line up with TRBD1. V dropped 6 bases and J dropped 0; count of bases not matched to a gene: 5. The CDR3 spans 14 residues. Germline CDR1 is DFQATT and CDR2 is SNEGSKA (reference sequence). This chain's CDR3 is CSARQGSSYNEQFF. The CDR3 DNA sequence: TGCAGTGCGAGACAGGGAAGCTCCTACAATGAGCAGTTCTTC.

This clonotype was recorded at least ten times. The chain is built from TRBV6-2 or TRBV6-3 and TRBJ2-5; perhaps TRBD2 as D (5 bases). CDR1 and CDR2 (germline): MNHEY, SVGEGT. Between the trimmed V and J ends, which lost 2 bases and 2 bases, there was a span of 24 bases. The CDR3 spans 19 residues. Written as DNA, the CDR3 is TGTGCCAGCAGTTACGCCACTAGTCCAAGGCACGGTCCTCAAGAGACCCAGTACTTC. Translated: CASSYATSPRHGPQETQYF.

At least ten counts were recorded for this clonotype. This chain uses TRBV12-3 or TRBV12-4 with TRBJ1-1; the D gene is possibly TRBD1 (5 bases). The V end lost 6 bases, the J end lost 5 bases, and 10 bases lay between the germline ends. CDR3 length: 12 amino acids. DNA of the CDR3: TGTGCCAGCAGCCCCGGGGGGACTGAAGCTTTCTTT. It is translated as CASSPGGTEAFF.